This TCR beta chain was captured by sequencing in a study of blood T cell repertoires in COVID-19. About the research overall: The United States, Italy and Spain were the sources of the acute and convalescent COVID-19 samples. The cDNA or gDNA used as material had been derived from T cells, B-cell-depleted T cells, or PBMCs.

How the authors handled the data: It was from reference gene primer amplification that nucleated cell counts were estimated. The repertoire was sequenced with immunoSEQ multiplex PCR; TCRdb's copy has only in-frame clones and lacks some. The V and J calls and the clone size are those of that table, but D and trimming were determined from the DNA. This sample carries tens of thousands of clones, about nine tenths of them seen once, and the ten largest clones take 6.5% to 9.5%. The CDR3 runs 15 residues. Looked up from germline, CDR1 is SGHTA and CDR2 is FQGTGA. The ends lost 4 bases at V and 7 bases at J; junction bases unmatched: 12.

Sequenced input: peripheral blood. This clonotype was sampled from a human donor in a cohort sampled during active COVID-19. The V call is TRBV7-3, the J call TRBJ2-5; 7 nucleotides agree with TRBD2. CDR3 sequence: CASSSAGLGDATQYF. CDR3 nucleotide sequence: TGTGCCAGCAGCTCAGCGGGACTCGGGGACGCGACCCAGTACTTC.